Listed below are T cell receptor beta chains from one sample, sequenced in a study of T cells in Graves' hyperthyroidism and ophthalmopathy. One entry per CDR3 protein results from TCRdb running MiXCR on the multiplex PCR reads. The profile shows some 270,000 distinct CDR3 sequences, almost 25% of them singletons. The specimen sequenced was blood. These receptors all come from a woman in her forties with Graves' ophthalmopathy. Both conserved end residues are part of each CDR3. The D gene is left open where the match is weak. A row's size may be missing; if present it is once, few, many or a size class.

d_call	v_call	cdr3_length	clone_size	j_call	cdr3_aa	cdr3_nt
.	TRBV24-1	15	many	TRBJ1-1	CATRGARGRDTEAFF	TGTGCCACCCGCGGGGCTCGAGGTCGGGACACTGAAGCTTTCTTT
.	TRBV28	14	many	TRBJ1-5	CASRTVYSNQPQHF	TGTGCCAGCCGGACAGTTTATAGCAATCAGCCCCAGCATTTT
.	TRBV4-1	15	many	TRBJ1-2	CASSHLGRQADGYTF	TGCGCCAGCAGCCATCTAGGGCGTCAGGCAGATGGCTACACCTTC
TRBD2	TRBV11-2	16	.	TRBJ2-7	CASRHTGLAGGYEQYF	TGTGCCAGCAGGCACACTGGACTAGCGGGGGGTTACGAGCAGTACTTC
TRBD2	TRBV19	17	many	TRBJ2-2	CASSILMLAGGTGELFF	TGTGCCAGTAGTATCCTAATGCTAGCGGGAGGAACCGGGGAGCTGTTTTTT
TRBD1	TRBV28	16	.	TRBJ2-7	CASSPTGASTSYEQYF	TGTGCCAGCAGTCCTACAGGGGCCTCCACCTCCTACGAGCAGTACTTC
.	TRBV10-2	16	once	TRBJ2-7	CASSSHRDGNSYEQYF	TGCGCCAGCAGTAGCCACCGGGACGGGAACTCCTACGAGCAGTACTTC
.	TRBV12-3/TRBV12-4	13	many	TRBJ1-5	CASSLGGEQPQHF	TGTGCCAGCAGTTTGGGGGGGGAGCAGCCCCAGCATTTT
.	TRBV15	15	many	TRBJ2-7	CATSRGGEAFYEQYF	TGTGCCACCAGCAGAGGTGGGGAGGCTTTCTACGAGCAGTACTTC
.	TRBV20-1	14	many	TRBJ2-2	CSARDHFRTGELFF	TGCAGTGCTAGGGATCACTTTCGCACCGGGGAGCTGTTTTTT
.	TRBV4-1	16	few	TRBJ1-2	CASSQEGRRGAYGYTF	TGCGCCAGCAGCCAAGAGGGACGACGAGGGGCCTATGGCTACACCTTC
.	TRBV6-1	15	many	TRBJ2-7	CASSVTGSPSYEQYF	TGTGCCAGCAGTGTCACAGGGTCCCCCTCCTACGAGCAGTACTTC
TRBD1	TRBV20-1	14	many	TRBJ2-7	CSASRQGGAYEQYF	TGCAGTGCTAGCCGACAGGGGGGAGCGTACGAGCAGTACTTC
.	TRBV7-9	14	many	TRBJ2-7	CASSPDSRVYEQYF	TGTGCCAGCAGCCCGGACAGCCGAGTATACGAGCAGTACTTC
TRBD1	TRBV5-1	15	many	TRBJ2-7	CASSLNPGQGYEQYF	TGCGCCAGCAGCTTGAACCCGGGACAGGGATACGAGCAGTACTTC
TRBD1	TRBV28	15	.	TRBJ2-7	CASSSRDRVPYEQYF	TGTGCCAGCAGTTCCCGGGACAGGGTACCCTACGAGCAGTACTTC
.	TRBV6-1	14	many	TRBJ2-1	CAIWGLAPDNEQFF	TGTGCCATCTGGGGACTTGCCCCGGACAATGAGCAGTTCTTC